This paragraph covers one T cell receptor (beta chain) sequence. Its specificity is not known. Healthy donors had no documented immune events, such as infections, while sampled. Here immunoSEQ multiplex PCR was the method, and the copy in TCRdb shows in-frame clones only, minus some. The sample lists about 90,000 clones; 70% to 90% were seen once. The sample originates from a study of identifying expanded T cells in peripheral blood. Germline V gene sequence: CDR1 MGHDK, CDR2 SYGVNS. The length of the CDR3 is 15 residues. Trimming took 4 bases from V and 2 from J, leaving 14 bases between them. Study-wide results and limits: Over about two and four weeks, about 16 and 20 clones changed, versus 1.2 between replicates. Variance in clone template counts between approximately 2-week samples significantly increased with total template count across all healthy donors.

The sequence was obtained from a person aged 18 to 75 in good health. The sequenced sample was blood. The genes are TRBV25-1 and TRBJ1-2; D possibly corresponds to TRBD1 (5 bases). The CDR3 sequence is CASSGLRGENYGYTF. The CDR3 nucleotides are TGTGCCAGCAGTGGGCTAAGGGGCGAAAACTATGGCTACACCTTC.